The 15 T cell receptor beta chains reported below all come from one sample, sequenced in a study of shared clonotypes between healthy human individuals. CD45RO-negative, CCR7-selected cells formed the naive CD8 fraction, which excluded terminally differentiated effector memory CD45RA+ cells. Profiled with immunoSEQ multiplex PCR; TCRdb holds only in-frame clones, not every one. The profile shows about 800,000 clones, 96% of them singletons. Sequencing input: naive CD8+ T cells sorted from blood. The origin of the receptors is a man under 40 in good health.

The chain couples TRBV7-9 to TRBJ1-2, with 8 bases aligning to TRBD1. This CDR3 region has 14 residues. Germline V CDR1 and CDR2: SEHNR, FQNEAQ (reference sequence). Trimming took 9 bases from V and 6 from J; bases not matched to a gene: 12. The CDR3, as DNA: TGTGCCAGTCAAACAGGGGGAAGCCTCGATGGCTACACCTTC. This encodes CASQTGGSLDGYTF.

The chain joins TRBV6-6 to TRBJ2-4; 8 bases are a match to TRBD2. The CDR3 contains 16 residues. The V gene end was trimmed by 5 bases and the J gene end by 0 bases; junction bases not matched to a gene: 6. Germline V lookup: CDR1 MNHNY, CDR2 SVGAGI (reference sequence). The CDR3 loop is CASSVGRGIAKNIQYF. DNA for the CDR3: TGTGCCAGCAGTGTCGGGAGGGGTATAGCCAAAAACATTCAGTACTTC.

The rearrangement uses TRBV14 and TRBJ2-1; no reliable D call. V shed 3 bases and J shed 2 bases, with 14 bases lying between them. Germline lookup yields CDR1 SGHDN and CDR2 FVKESK. This CDR3 is 16 amino acids long. The CDR3 DNA is TGTGCCAGCAGCCAGGAACAAGGATTAACCTACAATGAGCAGTTCTTC. Its translation: CASSQEQGLTYNEQFF.

The CDR3 bases are TGCGCCATCTCAACTGACGGGGGCCCGGATCAGCCCCAGCATTTT. As protein: CAISTDGGPDQPQHF. The chain has TRBV10-2 and TRBJ1-5; maybe TRBD1 (6 bases). Germline assignment: CDR1 WSHSY and CDR2 SAAADI. The CDR3 is 15 residues long. V shed 10 bases and J shed 5 bases, with 21 bases lying between them.

The chain employs TRBV5-1 and TRBJ2-7, with TRBD2 matching 7 bases. CDR3 size: 16 residues. CDR1 and CDR2 (germline): SGHRS, YFSETQ. The J segment lost 4 bases and the V segment lost 2 bases, leaving 12 bases of the junction unmatched. The CDR3 region is CASSLARGVKGYEQYF. Written as DNA, the CDR3 is TGCGCCAGCAGCTTAGCTCGGGGGGTAAAGGGTTACGAGCAGTACTTC.

The chain has TRBV11-2 and TRBJ1-4; possibly TRBD1 for D (5 bases). This CDR3 region has 14 residues. Between the trimmed V and J ends, which lost 2 bases and 5 bases, there was a span of 9 bases. CDR1 is SGHAT, CDR2 FQNNGV, per germline. CDR3 sequence (DNA): TGTGCCAGCAGCTTAACAGGAACGAATGAAAAACTGTTTTTT. Translated: CASSLTGTNEKLFF.

The CDR3, as DNA: TGTGCCAGCAGCTTAGTAGGAGGCTCATTGGGCTACACCTTC. This gives the protein CASSLVGGSLGYTF. The rearrangement links TRBV11-2 to TRBJ1-2, with D hard to call. This CDR3 is 14 amino acids long. Germline loops: CDR1 SGHAT, CDR2 FQNNGV. V lost 1 base, J lost 8 bases, and 14 bases lay in between. The entire variable domain, with the rest obtained from reference TRBV11-2 and TRBJ1-2, is as follows: EAGVAQSPRYKIIEKRQSVAFWCNPISGHATLYWYQQILGQGPKLLIQFQNNGVVDDSQLPKDRFSAERLKGVDSTLKIQPAKLEDSAVYLCASSLVGGSLGYTFGSGTRLTVV.

The chain has TRBV29-1 and TRBJ2-5; 14 bases match TRBD2. Germline values: CDR1 SQVTM, CDR2 ANQGSEA. The CDR3 runs 14 residues. J was trimmed by 1 base and V by 8 bases; bases with no gene match: 3. The CDR3 DNA reads TGCAGCTCGGGACTAGCGGGAGCCCAAGAGACCCAGTACTTC. Protein: CSSGLAGAQETQYF.

The gene calls are TRBV7-9 and TRBJ2-2; D is ambiguous. Per the germline V gene, CDR1 is SEHNR and CDR2 is FQNEAQ (reference sequence). The CDR3 has 17 residues. Trimming left V 2 bases short and J 3 bases short, with 16 bases between. The CDR3 nucleotides read TGTGCCAGCAGCTTACCCCCTGTCCCACTCTACACCGGGGAGCTGTTTTTT. This codes for CASSLPPVPLYTGELFF. Looking up the rest from reference TRBV7-9 and TRBJ2-2 gives the full variable domain: DTGVSQNPRHKITKRGQNVTFRCDPISEHNRLYWYRQTLGQGPEFLTYFQNEAQLEKSRLLSDRFSAERPKGSFSTLEIQRTEQGDSAMYLCASSLPPVPLYTGELFFGEGSRLTVL.

The rearrangement links TRBV19 to TRBJ1-1; D is uncertain. The CDR3 is made up of 12 amino acids. Germline CDR1 LNHDA, CDR2 SQIVND (reference sequence). Trimming stripped 3 bases from V and 7 bases from J, with 9 bases between. The CDR3 region has the DNA TGTGCCAGTAGTATCTATGGTTATGAAGCTTTCTTT. As protein: CASSIYGYEAFF. The full variable domain, rest sourced from reference TRBV19 and TRBJ1-1, is DGGITQSPKYLFRKEGQNVTLSCEQNLNHDAMYWYRQDPGQGLRLIYYSQIVNDFQKGDIAEGYSVSREKKESFPLTVTSAQKNPTAFYLCASSIYGYEAFFGQGTRLTVV.

This chain connects TRBV9 to TRBJ2-3; the D is unclear. Germline CDR1 SGDLS, CDR2 YYNGEE. This CDR3 contains 13 residues. V was shortened by 1 base and J by 3 bases, with 6 bases between the two germline ends. CDR3 DNA sequence: TGTGCCAGCAGCGTACAAGAGACAGATACGCAGTATTTT. Its translation is CASSVQETDTQYF.

The V gene is TRBV18, the J gene TRBJ2-1, with TRBD2 matching over 11 bases. This CDR3 spans 15 amino acids. Germline V CDR1 and CDR2: KGHSH, LQKENI. The J segment lost 5 bases and the V segment lost 5 bases, leaving 5 bases of the junction unmatched. The CDR3 is CASSSGTSGNNEQFF. CDR3 sequence (DNA): TGTGCCAGCTCAAGTGGGACTAGCGGAAACAATGAGCAGTTCTTC.

The rearrangement links TRBV5-4 to TRBJ2-7, with a possible D match to TRBD2 (6 bases). This CDR3 is built from 14 residues. V lost 1 base and J lost 5, with 13 bases in between. Germline loops: CDR1 SGHNT, CDR2 YYREEE (reference sequence). The CDR3 loop reads CASSLRGYENEQYF. The CDR3 DNA reads TGTGCCAGCAGCTTGCGGGGGTATGAGAACGAGCAGTACTTC.

This chain links TRBV7-2 with TRBJ2-7; TRBD1 matches at 8 bases. Germline lookup yields CDR1 SGHTA and CDR2 FQGNSA. The CDR3 totals 16 residues. V lost 1 base to trimming and J lost 5 bases; unmatched junction nucleotides: 10. Written as DNA, the CDR3 is TGTGCCAGCAGCTTAGATCCAGGGGGCTTTTTTCACGAGCAGTACTTC. As protein: CASSLDPGGFFHEQYF.

The chain couples TRBV29-1 to TRBJ1-1; D ambiguous. This CDR3 has 12 amino acids. Trimming shortened V by 4 bases and J by 6 bases, and 12 bases separated the two germline ends. Germline CDR1 SQVTM, CDR2 ANQGSEA. CDR3 protein: CSVVSGSAEAFF. CDR3 sequence (DNA): TGCAGCGTTGTCTCGGGGAGTGCTGAAGCTTTCTTT.